This T cell receptor (beta chain) emerged from a study of T cells in Graves' hyperthyroidism and ophthalmopathy. Regarding the study as a whole: Ophthalmopathy, as predicted by the model, came a median roughly 6.8 months after the prediction. Among clonotypes expanded in thyroid above 0.001, most were also found in blood.

CDR3 size: 15 residues. V lost 0 bases and J lost 1, with 12 bases in between. Germline CDR1 is GTSNPN and CDR2 is SVGIG (reference sequence). TCR beta CDR3 sequences were amplified from RNA transcripts. In the first-round RT-PCR of the TCR CDR3, the HTBI primer set was used. MiXCR, applied by TCRdb to the multiplex PCR reads, yields one record per CDR3 protein. The table records hundreds of thousands of distinct CDR3 sequences, nearly 20% of them present only once. This clonotype was seen many times. Its antigen is still unknown. Inclusion characteristics of ophthalmopathy patients comprised a Clinical Activity Score of at least 3, a NOSPECS grade of at least 4, and duration under 3 months.

V gene TRBV30 combines with J gene TRBJ1-1; D is possibly TRBD1 (5 bases). Sequenced input: blood. This sequence originates from a man between 40 and 49 years old with Graves' ophthalmopathy. The CDR3 region is CAWSVPRERNTEAFF. The CDR3 coding sequence is TGTGCCTGGAGTGTACCCAGGGAAAGGAACACTGAAGCTTTCTTT.